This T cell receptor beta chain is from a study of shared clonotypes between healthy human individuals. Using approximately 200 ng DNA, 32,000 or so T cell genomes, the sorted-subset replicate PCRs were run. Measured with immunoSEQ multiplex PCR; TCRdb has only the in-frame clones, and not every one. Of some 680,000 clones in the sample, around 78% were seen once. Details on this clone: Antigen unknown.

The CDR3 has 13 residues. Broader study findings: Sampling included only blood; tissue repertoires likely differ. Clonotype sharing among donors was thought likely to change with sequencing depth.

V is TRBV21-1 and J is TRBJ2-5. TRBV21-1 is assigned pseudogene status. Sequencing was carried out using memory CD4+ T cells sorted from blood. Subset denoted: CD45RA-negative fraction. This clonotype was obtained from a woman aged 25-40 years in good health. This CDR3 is CASSKAGKETQYF. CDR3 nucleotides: TGTGCCAGCAGCAAAGCGGGGAAGGAGACCCAGTACTTC.